The clone carrying this T cell receptor (beta chain) was seen a few times. Its specificity is not known. As for treatment: oral pan-JAK inhibitor, 5-10 mg twice daily. The data originate from a study of CD8+ T cells in alopecia areata. Across the whole study: Once tofacitinib had been taken for 6 to 18 months, 6 months off drug followed.

Extraction and reverse transcription of RNA yielded cDNA as the sequencing template. Here immunoSEQ multiplex PCR was the method, and the copy in TCRdb shows in-frame clones only, minus some. The repertoire holds roughly 120,000 clones, with about 54% as singletons. Study observations and caveats: Higher clonality and more expanded CD8+ clones appeared in lesional than normal scalp.

The sample in question was CD8+ T cells sorted from blood, obtained at week 4, from a patient treated with tofacitinib. The source of this sequence is a human donor with alopecia areata.

The CDR3 sequence is CASSYGVKNTEAFF. The CDR3 coding sequence is TGTGCCAGCAGTTACGGCGTAAAGAACACTGAAGCTTTCTTT. This chain connects TRBV6-5 to TRBJ1-1; D ambiguous. Per germline, CDR1 MNHEY and CDR2 SVGAGI. This CDR3 is 14 amino acids long. Between the trimmed V and J ends, which lost 2 bases and 1 base, there was a span of 8 bases.